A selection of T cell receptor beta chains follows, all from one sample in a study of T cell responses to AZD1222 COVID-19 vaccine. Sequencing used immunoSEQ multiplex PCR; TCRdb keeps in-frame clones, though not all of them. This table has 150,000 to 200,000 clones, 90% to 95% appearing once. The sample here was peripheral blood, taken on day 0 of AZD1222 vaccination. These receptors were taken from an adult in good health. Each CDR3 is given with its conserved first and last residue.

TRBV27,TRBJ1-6,CASRVGGRNSPLHF
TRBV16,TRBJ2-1,CASSQYRGEVYNEQFF
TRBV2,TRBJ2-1,CASGREGSSNYNEQFF
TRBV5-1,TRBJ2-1,CASSLAGSSETNEQFF
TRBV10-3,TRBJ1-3,CAIRGQLAGNTIYF
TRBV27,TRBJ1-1,CASSPLGGTEAFF
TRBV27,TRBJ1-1,CASSGTGTGEAFF
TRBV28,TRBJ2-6,CASSASGANVLTF
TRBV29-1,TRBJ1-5,CSAGTGGINQPQHF
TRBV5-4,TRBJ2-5,CASSLAIGQGGETQYF
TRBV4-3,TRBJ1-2,CASRATGTGIYYGYTF
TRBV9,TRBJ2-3,CASSGRTGDLTDTQYF
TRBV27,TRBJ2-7,CASSLSRLAAPYEQYF
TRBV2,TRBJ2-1,CASRTGPFNEQFF
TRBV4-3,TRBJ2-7,CASSQDLLFGEQYF
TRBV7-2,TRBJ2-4,CASSLGGQGRNIQYF
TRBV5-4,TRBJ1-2,CASSRPGRGGYTF
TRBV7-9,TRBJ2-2,CASSRNTGELFF
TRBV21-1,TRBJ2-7,CASSKVHSYYYEQYF